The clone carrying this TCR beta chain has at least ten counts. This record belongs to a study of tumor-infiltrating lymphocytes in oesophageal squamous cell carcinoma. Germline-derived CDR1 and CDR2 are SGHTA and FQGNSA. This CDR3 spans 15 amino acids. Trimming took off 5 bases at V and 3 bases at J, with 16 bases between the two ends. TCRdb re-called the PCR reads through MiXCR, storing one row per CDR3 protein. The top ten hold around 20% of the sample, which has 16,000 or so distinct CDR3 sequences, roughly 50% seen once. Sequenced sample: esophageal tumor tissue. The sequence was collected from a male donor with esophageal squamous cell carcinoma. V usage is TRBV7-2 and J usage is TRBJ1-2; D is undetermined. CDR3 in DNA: TGTGCCAGCAGCGTCGGGCAGATAACGGACTATGGCTACACCTTC. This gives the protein CASSVGQITDYGYTF.